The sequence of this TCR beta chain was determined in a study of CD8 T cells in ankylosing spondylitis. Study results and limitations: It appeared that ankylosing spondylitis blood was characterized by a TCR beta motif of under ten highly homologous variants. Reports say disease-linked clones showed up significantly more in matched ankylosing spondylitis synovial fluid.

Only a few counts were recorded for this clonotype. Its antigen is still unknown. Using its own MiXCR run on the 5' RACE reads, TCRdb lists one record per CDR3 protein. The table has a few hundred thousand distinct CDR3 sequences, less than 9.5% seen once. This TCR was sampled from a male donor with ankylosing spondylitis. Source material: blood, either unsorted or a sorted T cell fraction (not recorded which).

CDR3 nucleotides: TGTGCCAGCAGGGAGTGGATCGAGCAGTTCTTC. Translating gives CASREWIEQFF. The chain has TRBV12-3 or TRBV12-4 and TRBJ2-1; D remains ambiguous. CDR3 length equals 11 residues. V dropped 6 bases and J dropped 10 bases, with 10 bases sitting between them.